Following are 8 T cell receptor beta chains from one sample sequenced in a study of T cells in Graves' hyperthyroidism and ophthalmopathy. Authors of the study amplified TCR beta CDR3 regions from RNA transcripts. First-round RT-PCR with HTBI primers amplified the TCR CDR3 region. TCRdb analysed the multiplex PCR reads with MiXCR anew, one entry per CDR3 protein. The sample yields roughly 350,000 distinct CDR3 sequences, approximately 14% seen once. Sequenced sample: blood. These receptors were collected from a woman in her 30s with Graves' ophthalmopathy.

This clonotype was recorded many times. V usage is TRBV7-2 and J usage is TRBJ2-5; no reliable D call. V lost 5 bases to trimming and J lost 9 bases, with 22 bases between them. The CDR3 length is 15 residues. Germline CDR1 and CDR2: SGHTA and FQGNSA. The CDR3 is CASSRTSRSPGAQYF. The DNA for the CDR3 is TGTGCCAGCAGCCGCACATCTAGGTCGCCGGGTGCCCAGTACTTC.

This clonotype was detected many times. This chain joins TRBV27 and TRBJ1-6; maybe TRBD1 (6 bases). Germline assignment: CDR1 MNHEY and CDR2 SMNVEV (reference sequence). Trimming removed 7 bases at V and 2 bases at J, with 12 bases between. This CDR3 has 15 residues. DNA for the CDR3: TGTGCCAGCACCACAGGGAGTCCCTATAATTCACCCCTCCACTTT. It is translated as CASTTGSPYNSPLHF.

The table lists this clonotype with many counts. The chain joins TRBV11-2 to TRBJ1-3; D ambiguous. V was cut by 0 bases and J by 2 bases, with 11 bases left in between. Germline values: CDR1 SGHAT, CDR2 FQNNGV. The CDR3 loop spans 16 amino acids. CDR3 in DNA: TGTGCCAGCAGCTTAGATCTCCCGGGGACTGGAAACACCATATATTTT. Its protein is CASSLDLPGTGNTIYF. Full variable domain (outside the CDR3, taken from reference TRBV11-2 and TRBJ1-3): EAGVAQSPRYKIIEKRQSVAFWCNPISGHATLYWYQQILGQGPKLLIQFQNNGVVDDSQLPKDRFSAERLKGVDSTLKIQPAKLEDSAVYLCASSLDLPGTGNTIYFGEGSWLTVV.

This chain links TRBV7-6 with TRBJ2-1; TRBD2 matches 9 bases. The CDR3 is made up of 16 amino acids. V was pared by 1 base and J by 4 bases, with 5 bases of the junction left unmatched. Looked up from germline, CDR1 is SGHVS and CDR2 is FNYEAQ. Here the CDR3 reads CASSLGGSGGYNEQFF. The DNA for the CDR3 is TGTGCCAGCAGCTTAGGAGGTAGCGGGGGATACAATGAGCAGTTCTTC.

This clonotype was recorded many times. The chain carries TRBV4-1 and TRBJ1-2; 11 nucleotides match TRBD1. This CDR3 spans 16 amino acids. Germline CDR1 is MGHRA and CDR2 is YSYEKL. With V trimmed by 1 base and J by 5 bases, 6 bases remained unmatched. The CDR3 spells CASSQARTGGAYGYTF. The CDR3 bases are TGCGCCAGCAGCCAAGCGAGGACAGGGGGCGCGTATGGCTACACCTTC.

This clonotype occurred many times. DNA of the CDR3: TGTGCCAGCAGCCCGACTTCGGGGATCGGAAAAGCGGGGAACGAGCAGTACTTC. Protein product: CASSPTSGIGKAGNEQYF. This sequence joins TRBV4-2 and TRBJ2-7, with 7 bases matching TRBD2. Trimming at V came to 4 bases and at J to 5 bases, leaving 20 bases not matched to a gene. CDR3 length: 18 residues. Germline V gene data show CDR1 as LGHNA and CDR2 as YNFKEQ.

This chain links TRBV30 with TRBJ2-1, with 8 bases matching TRBD2. V was pared by 0 bases and J by 8 bases, with 9 bases of the junction left unmatched. This CDR3 is built from 15 residues. CDR1 is GTSNPN and CDR2 is SVGIG in the germline V gene (reference sequence). CDR3 bases: TGTGCCTGGAGTGTACTTATCGGGGGGGCAGATGAGCAGTTCTTC. It specifies CAWSVLIGGADEQFF.

On this clonotype itself: A read error may be the cause here, since a much bigger clone is one base away. The rearrangement links TRBV6-9 to TRBJ1-5, with D maybe TRBD1 (6 bases). There are 15 residues in the CDR3. V lost 4 bases, J lost 6 bases, and 16 bases lay in between. Germline assignment: CDR1 MNHGY and CDR2 SVAAGI. CDR3 sequence: CASSSAGGAGQPQHF. The CDR3 DNA reads as TGTGCCAGCAGTTCCGCGGGGGGCGCGGGTCAGCCCCAGCATTTT.